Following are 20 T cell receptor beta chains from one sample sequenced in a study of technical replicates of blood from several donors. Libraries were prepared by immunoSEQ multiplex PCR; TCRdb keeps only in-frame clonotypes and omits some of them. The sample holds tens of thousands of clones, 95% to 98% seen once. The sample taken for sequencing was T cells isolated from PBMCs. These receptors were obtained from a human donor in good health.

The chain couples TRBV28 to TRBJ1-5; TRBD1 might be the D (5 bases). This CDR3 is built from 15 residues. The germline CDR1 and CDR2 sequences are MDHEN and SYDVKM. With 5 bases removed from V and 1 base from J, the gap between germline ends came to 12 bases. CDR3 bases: TGTGCCAGCAGTGGGCAGGGTGGCAGCAATCAGCCCCAGCATTTT. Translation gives CASSGQGGSNQPQHF.

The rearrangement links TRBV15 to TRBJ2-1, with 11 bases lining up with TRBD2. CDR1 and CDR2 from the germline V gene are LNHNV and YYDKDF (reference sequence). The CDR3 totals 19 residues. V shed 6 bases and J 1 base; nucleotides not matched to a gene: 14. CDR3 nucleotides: TGTGCCACCAGGAGTATCTTACTAGCGGGGGTCAGGTCCTACAATGAGCAGTTCTTC. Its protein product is CATRSILLAGVRSYNEQFF.

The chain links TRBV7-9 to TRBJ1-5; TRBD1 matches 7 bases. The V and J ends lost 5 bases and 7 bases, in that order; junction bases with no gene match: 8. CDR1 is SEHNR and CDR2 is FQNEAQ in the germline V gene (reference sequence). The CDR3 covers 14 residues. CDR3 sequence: CASSVQGNGQPQHF. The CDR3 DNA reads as TGTGCCAGCAGCGTACAGGGGAATGGACAGCCCCAGCATTTT.

The CDR3 loop is CASSGAWTSGYEQYF. The CDR3 DNA sequence: TGTGCCAGTAGTGGGGCCTGGACTAGCGGCTACGAGCAGTACTTC. The chain is built from TRBV19 and TRBJ2-7; 10 bases match TRBD2. The CDR3 extends over 15 amino acids. V lost 5 bases and J lost 3; bases outside the gene matches: 7. Looked up from germline, CDR1 is LNHDA and CDR2 is SQIVND (reference sequence).

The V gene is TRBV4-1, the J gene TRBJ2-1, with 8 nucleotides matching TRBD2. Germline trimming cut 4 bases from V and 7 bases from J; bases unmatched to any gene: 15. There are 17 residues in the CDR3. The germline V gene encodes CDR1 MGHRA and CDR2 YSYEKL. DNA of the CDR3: TGCGCCAGCAGCCTGGATTCCCGAGGGGGACTAGTGAATGAGCAGTTCTTC. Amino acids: CASSLDSRGGLVNEQFF.

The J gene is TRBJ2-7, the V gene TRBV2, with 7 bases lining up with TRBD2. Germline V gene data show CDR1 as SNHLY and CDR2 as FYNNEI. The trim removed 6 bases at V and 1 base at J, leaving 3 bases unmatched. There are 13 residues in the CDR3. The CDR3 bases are TGTGCCAGCAGAGGGACTAATTCCTACGAGCAGTACTTC. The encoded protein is CASRGTNSYEQYF.

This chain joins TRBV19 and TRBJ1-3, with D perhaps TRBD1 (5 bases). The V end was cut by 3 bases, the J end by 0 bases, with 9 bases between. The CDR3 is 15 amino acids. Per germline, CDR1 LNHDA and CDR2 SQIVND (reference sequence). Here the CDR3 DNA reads TGTGCCAGTAGTATGTATCAGGGCTCTGGAAACACCATATATTTT. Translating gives CASSMYQGSGNTIYF.

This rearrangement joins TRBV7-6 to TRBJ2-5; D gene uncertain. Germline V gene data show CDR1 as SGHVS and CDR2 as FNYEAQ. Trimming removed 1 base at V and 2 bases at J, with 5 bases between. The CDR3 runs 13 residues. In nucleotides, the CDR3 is TGTGCCAGCAGCTTAGGCAGTCAAGAGACCCAGTACTTC. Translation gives CASSLGSQETQYF.

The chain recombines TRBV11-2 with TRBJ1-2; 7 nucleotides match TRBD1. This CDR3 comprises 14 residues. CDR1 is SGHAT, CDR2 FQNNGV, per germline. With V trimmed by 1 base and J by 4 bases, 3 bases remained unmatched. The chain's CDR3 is CASSLGQGSYGYTF. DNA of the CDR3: TGTGCCAGCAGCTTAGGACAGGGTAGCTATGGCTACACCTTC.

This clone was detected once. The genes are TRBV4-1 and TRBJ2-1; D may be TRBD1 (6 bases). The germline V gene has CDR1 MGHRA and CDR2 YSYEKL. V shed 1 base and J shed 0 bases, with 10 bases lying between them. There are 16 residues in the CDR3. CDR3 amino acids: CASSQAGVSSYNEQFF. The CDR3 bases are TGCGCCAGCAGCCAAGCAGGGGTCAGCTCCTACAATGAGCAGTTCTTC.

CDR3: CASSHNEDRGVTEAFF. The CDR3, as DNA: TGCGCCAGCAGCCATAACGAGGACAGGGGGGTGACTGAAGCTTTCTTT. V usage is TRBV4-1 and J usage is TRBJ1-1, with 10 bases aligning to TRBD1. The CDR3 consists of 16 residues. Germline V gene data show CDR1 as MGHRA and CDR2 as YSYEKL. The ends lost 3 bases at V and 5 bases at J; junction bases unmatched: 9.

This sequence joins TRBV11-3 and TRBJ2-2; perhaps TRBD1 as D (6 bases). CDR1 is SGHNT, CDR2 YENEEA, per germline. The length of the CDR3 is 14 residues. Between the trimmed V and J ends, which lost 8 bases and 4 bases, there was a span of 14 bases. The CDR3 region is CASLRGGITGELFF. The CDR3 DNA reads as TGTGCCAGCTTGAGAGGGGGTATCACCGGGGAGCTGTTTTTT.

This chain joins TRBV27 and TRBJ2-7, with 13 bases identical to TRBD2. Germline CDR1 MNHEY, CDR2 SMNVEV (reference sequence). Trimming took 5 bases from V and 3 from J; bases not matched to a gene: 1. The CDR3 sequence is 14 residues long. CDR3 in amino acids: CASSRTSGSYEQYF. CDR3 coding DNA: TGTGCCAGCAGTCGGACTAGCGGGAGCTACGAGCAGTACTTC.

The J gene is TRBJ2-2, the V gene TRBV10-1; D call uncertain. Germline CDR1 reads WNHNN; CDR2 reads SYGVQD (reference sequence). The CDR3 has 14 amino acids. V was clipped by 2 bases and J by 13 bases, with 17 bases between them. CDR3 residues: CASSEAFDSSGLFF. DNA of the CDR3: TGCGCCAGCAGTGAGGCCTTCGACTCCAGTGGGCTGTTTTTT.

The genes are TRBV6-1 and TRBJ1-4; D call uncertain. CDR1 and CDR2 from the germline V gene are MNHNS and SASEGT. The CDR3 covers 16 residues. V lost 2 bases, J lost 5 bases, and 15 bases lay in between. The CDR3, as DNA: TGTGCCAGCAGTGAAATAGAGGGCAGCGCCAATGAAAAACTGTTTTTT. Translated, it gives CASSEIEGSANEKLFF.

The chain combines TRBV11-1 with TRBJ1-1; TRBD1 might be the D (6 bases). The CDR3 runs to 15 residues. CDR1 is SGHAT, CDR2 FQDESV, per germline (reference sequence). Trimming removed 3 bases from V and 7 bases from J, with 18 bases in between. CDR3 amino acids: CASSFSGGGPVEAFF. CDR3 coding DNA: TGTGCCAGCAGCTTTTCAGGCGGGGGGCCGGTTGAAGCTTTCTTT.

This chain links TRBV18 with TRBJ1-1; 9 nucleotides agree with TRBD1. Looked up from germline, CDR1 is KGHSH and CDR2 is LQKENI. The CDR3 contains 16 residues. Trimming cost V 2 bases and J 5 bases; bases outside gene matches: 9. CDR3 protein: CASSPGPGQGGTEAFF. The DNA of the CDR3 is TGTGCCAGCTCACCAGGACCGGGACAGGGCGGGACTGAAGCTTTCTTT.

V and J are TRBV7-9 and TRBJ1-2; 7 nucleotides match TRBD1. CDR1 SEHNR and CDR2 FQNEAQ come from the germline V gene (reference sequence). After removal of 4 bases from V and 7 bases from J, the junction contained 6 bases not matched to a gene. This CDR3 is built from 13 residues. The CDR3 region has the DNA TGTGCCAGCAGCTCCACAGGGGCGGGTGGCTACACCTTC. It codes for CASSSTGAGGYTF.

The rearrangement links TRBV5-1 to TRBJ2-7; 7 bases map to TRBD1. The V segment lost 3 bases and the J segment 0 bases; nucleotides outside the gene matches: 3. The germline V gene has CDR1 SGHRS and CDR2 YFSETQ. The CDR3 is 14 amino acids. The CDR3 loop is CASSYWDSSYEQYF. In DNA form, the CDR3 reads TGCGCCAGCAGCTATTGGGACAGCTCCTACGAGCAGTACTTC.

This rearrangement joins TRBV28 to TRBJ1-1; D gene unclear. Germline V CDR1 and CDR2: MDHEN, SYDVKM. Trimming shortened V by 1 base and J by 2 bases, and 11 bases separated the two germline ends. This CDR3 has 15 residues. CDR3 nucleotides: TGTGCCAGCAGTTTATTATCCAGGACTAACACTGAAGCTTTCTTT. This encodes CASSLLSRTNTEAFF.